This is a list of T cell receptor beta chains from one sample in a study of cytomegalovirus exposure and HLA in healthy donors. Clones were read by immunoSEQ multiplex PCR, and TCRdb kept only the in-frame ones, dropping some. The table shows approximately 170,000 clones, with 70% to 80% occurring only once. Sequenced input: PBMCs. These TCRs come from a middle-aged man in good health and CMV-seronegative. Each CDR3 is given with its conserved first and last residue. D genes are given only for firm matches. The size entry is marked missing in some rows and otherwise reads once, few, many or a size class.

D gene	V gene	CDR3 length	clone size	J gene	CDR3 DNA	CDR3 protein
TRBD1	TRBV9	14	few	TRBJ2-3	TGTGCCAGCAGCAGACAGGGGTTCACAGATACGCAGTATTTT	CASSRQGFTDTQYF
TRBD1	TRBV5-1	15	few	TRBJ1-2	TGCGCCAGCAGCTTGGGACAGGGGGCGCAAAGCGGCTACACCTTC	CASSLGQGAQSGYTF
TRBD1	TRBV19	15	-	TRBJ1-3	TGCGCCAGTAGTATCCTCAGGGGGAATGGAAACACCATATATTTT	CASSILRGNGNTIYF
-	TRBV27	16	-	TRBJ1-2	TGTGCCAGCAGTTTCTCAGGGCTCCCGTGGGGCTATGGCTACACCTTC	CASSFSGLPWGYGYTF
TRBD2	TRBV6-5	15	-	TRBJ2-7	TGTGCCAGCAGGCCCAGCGGGGACCGCTCCTACGAGCAGTACTTC	CASRPSGDRSYEQYF
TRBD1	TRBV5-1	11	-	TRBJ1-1	TGCGCCAGAGGGACAGCCACTGAAGCTTTCTTT	CARGTATEAFF
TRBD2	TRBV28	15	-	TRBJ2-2	TGTGCCAGCACAACCGGGACTAGGGATACCGGGGAGCTGTTTTTT	CASTTGTRDTGELFF
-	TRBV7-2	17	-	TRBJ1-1	TGTGCCAGCAGCCCCCCCGGGACGGAGGGATGGAGCACTGAAGCTTTCTTT	CASSPPGTEGWSTEAFF
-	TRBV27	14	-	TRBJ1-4	TGTGCCAGCAGGCAGGGTGTGAGGAGTGAAAAACTGTTTTTT	CASRQGVRSEKLFF
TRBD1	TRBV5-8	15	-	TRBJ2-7	TGTGCCAGCAGCTTGAGGACAGGGGTCTCCTACGAGCAGTACTTC	CASSLRTGVSYEQYF
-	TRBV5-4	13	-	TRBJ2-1	TGTGCCAGCAGCTTTGGGCAGGTCGAAATTGTGGTCTTC	CASSFGQVEIVVF
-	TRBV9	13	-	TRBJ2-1	TGTGCCAGCAGCGCCGGTGGCCAGGGAGAGCAGTTCTTC	CASSAGGQGEQFF
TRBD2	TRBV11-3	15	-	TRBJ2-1	TGTGCCAGCAGCTCCACTAGCGGGGGGTACAATGAGCAGTTCTTC	CASSSTSGGYNEQFF
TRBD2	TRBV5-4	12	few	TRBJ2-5	TGTGCCAGCAGCCGCGGGGGAGAGACCCAGTACTTC	CASSRGGETQYF
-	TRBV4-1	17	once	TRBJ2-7	TGCGCCAGCAGCCAAGTACCCCAACAGGTCAGCTCCTACGAGCAGTACTTC	CASSQVPQQVSSYEQYF
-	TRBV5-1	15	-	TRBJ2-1	TGCGCCAGCAGCTTGGAGGGTAGGGGGATCGATGAGCAGTTCTTC	CASSLEGRGIDEQFF
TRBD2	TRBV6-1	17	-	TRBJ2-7	TGTGCCAGCAGTGAAGGGGGACTAGTTAGGCCCACCTACGAGCAGTACTTC	CASSEGGLVRPTYEQYF
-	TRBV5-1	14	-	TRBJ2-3	TGCGCCAGCAGTACGAGCGGCGACACAGATACGCAGTATTTT	CASSTSGDTDTQYF
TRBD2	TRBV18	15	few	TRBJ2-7	TGTGCCAGCTCACCGTTCACTAGCGACTCCTACGAGCAGTACTTC	CASSPFTSDSYEQYF
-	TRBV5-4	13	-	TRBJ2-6	TGTGCCAGCGGTATGTCTGGGGCCAACGGCCTGACTTTC	CASGMSGANGLTF
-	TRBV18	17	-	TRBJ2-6	TGTGCCAGCTCACCATGGGCAGGACTCTCTGGGGCCAACGTCCTGACTTTC	CASSPWAGLSGANVLTF
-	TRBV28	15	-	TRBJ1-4	TGTGCCAGCAGTCCACCAGGGTCCTCGTGGGGAAAACTGTTTTTT	CASSPPGSSWGKLFF
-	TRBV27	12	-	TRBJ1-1	TGTGCCAGCAGGGAAGGGGGCACTGAAGCTTTCTTT	CASREGGTEAFF
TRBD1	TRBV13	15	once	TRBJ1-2	TGTGCCAGCAGCTTACCTGGCAGGGGGCACTATGGCTACACCTTC	CASSLPGRGHYGYTF
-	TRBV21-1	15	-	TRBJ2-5	TGTGCCAGCAGGCGCGCTGGACAGGGTCAAGAGACCCAGTACTTC	CASRRAGQGQETQYF
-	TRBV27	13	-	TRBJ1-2	TGTGCCAGCAGTGCACAGGCTAAAGGGGGCTACACCTTC	CASSAQAKGGYTF